The subject of this entry is one T cell receptor (beta chain). The method was immunoSEQ multiplex PCR; TCRdb's version includes in-frame clones alone and lacks a portion of them. The table shows around 70,000 clones, with 94% occurring only once. CDR1 is MNHEY and CDR2 is SMNVEV in the germline V gene (reference sequence). Trimming cost V 6 bases and J 5 bases, with 16 bases left between them. This CDR3 region has 14 residues. This record belongs to a study of control samples from healthy donors and cancer patients. V is TRBV27 and J is TRBJ1-1, with D unresolved. This receptor was identified in a woman younger than 45 in good health. Material for sequencing was blood. CDR3 in DNA: TGTGCCAGCAGCCCAAGGAACGGATTTACTGAAGCTTTCTTT. Amino acid sequence: CASSPRNGFTEAFF.